This record looks at one TCR beta chain sequence and its context. The data are from a study of blood T cell repertoires in COVID-19. Study background: The cDNA or gDNA used as material had been derived from T cells, B-cell-depleted T cells, or PBMCs.

Original data processing: Reference gene primers were amplified, and this amplification served to estimate nucleated cell counts. Clones were read by immunoSEQ multiplex PCR, and TCRdb kept only the in-frame ones, dropping some. The D gene and trimming were derived from the DNA, and the V and J assignments and clone size from that table. The sample contains fewer than 300,000 clones, roughly 84% of which appear only once. The V end lost 9 bases, the J end lost 3 bases, and 15 bases lay between the germline ends. The CDR3 totals 14 residues. Germline CDR1 and CDR2: SGDLS and YYNGEE. This chain links TRBV9 with TRBJ2-2; D gene unclear. Input material: peripheral blood. The TCR comes from a woman aged 18-29 years with acute or convalescent COVID-19. The DNA of the CDR3 is TGTGCCACATCCAGCGCAGCGTACACCGGGGAGCTGTTTTTT. Protein sequence: CATSSAAYTGELFF.